Described below is a single TCR beta chain sequence and its context. The data are from a study of blood T cell repertoires in COVID-19. Germline trimming cut 8 bases from V and 5 bases from J; bases unmatched to any gene: 8. CDR3 size: 14 residues. CDR1 and CDR2 (germline): MNHEY, SVGAGI. Patients at the Seattle site were enrolled during active infection and followed longitudinally. The repertoire was sequenced with immunoSEQ multiplex PCR; TCRdb's copy has only in-frame clones and lacks some. The repertoire holds about 290,000 clones, with about nine tenths as singletons. The TCR was taken from a woman in her twenties or thirties with COVID-19, enrolled during active disease. Sequenced: peripheral blood. This chain joins TRBV6-5 and TRBJ2-2, with 7 bases lining up with TRBD1. The CDR3 loop is CASLDRALTGELFF. The CDR3 bases are TGTGCCAGCCTAGACAGGGCTTTAACCGGGGAGCTGTTTTTT.